One and the same sample provided the 16 T cell receptor beta chains below, sequenced in a study of shared clonotypes between healthy human individuals. TCRdb's table, derived via immunoSEQ multiplex PCR, lists solely in-frame clones and lacks some. The data hold 950,000 to 1,100,000 clones, with more than 75% observed a single time. The specimen was memory CD4+ T cells from PBMCs. This sample's subset: CD45RA-negative fraction. Every receptor here comes from a man aged 18 to 35 in good health. Some clones in this sample may be carry-over from other donors' samples.

The chain recombines TRBV5-4 with TRBJ1-1, with 7 bases fitting TRBD1. CDR1 is SGHNT and CDR2 is YYREEE in the germline V gene (reference sequence). The CDR3 loop spans 12 amino acids. The trim removed 10 bases at V and 4 bases at J, leaving 7 bases unmatched. The CDR3 protein is CAGGTASTEAFF. CDR3 in DNA: TGTGCCGGGGGGACAGCGAGCACTGAAGCTTTCTTT.

The rearrangement links TRBV2 to TRBJ2-2; D possibly corresponds to TRBD2 (6 bases). With 8 bases removed from V and 0 bases from J, the gap between germline ends came to 10 bases. The CDR3 totals 14 residues. Germline CDR1 reads SNHLY; CDR2 reads FYNNEI. DNA for the CDR3: TGTGCCAGCCGTGTAGCGGCGAACACCGGGGAGCTGTTTTTT. Amino acid sequence: CASRVAANTGELFF. Full variable domain (remainder filled in from reference TRBV2 and TRBJ2-2): EPEVTQTPSHQVTQMGQEVILRCVPISNHLYFYWYRQILGQKVEFLVSFYNNEISEKSEIFDDQFSVERPDGSNFTLKIRSTKLEDSAMYFCASRVAANTGELFFGEGSRLTVL.

In this sample, this clone turned up a few times. The chain is built from TRBV11-2 and TRBJ1-2, with D maybe TRBD1 (5 bases). This CDR3 is built from 14 residues. Per the germline V gene, CDR1 is SGHAT and CDR2 is FQNNGV. Trimming stripped 0 bases from V and 9 bases from J, with 14 bases between. The CDR3 coding sequence is TGTGCCAGCAGCTTAGATTCGTGGCAGGGAAGCTACACCTTC. Its translation is CASSLDSWQGSYTF. The entire variable domain, with the rest obtained from reference TRBV11-2 and TRBJ1-2, is as follows: EAGVAQSPRYKIIEKRQSVAFWCNPISGHATLYWYQQILGQGPKLLIQFQNNGVVDDSQLPKDRFSAERLKGVDSTLKIQPAKLEDSAVYLCASSLDSWQGSYTFGSGTRLTVV.

As to this clone: Being one base from a much bigger clone, this may be a read error. This chain joins TRBV2 and TRBJ1-1; 9 nucleotides align to TRBD1. CDR1 and CDR2 from the germline V gene are SNHLY and FYNNEI. With V trimmed by 7 bases and J by 11 bases, 5 bases remained unmatched. The CDR3 consists of 11 residues. CDR3 amino acids: CASIRDRDAFF. In DNA form, the CDR3 reads TGTGCCAGCATAAGGGACAGGGACGCTTTCTTT.

This chain joins TRBV19 and TRBJ1-1; 7 nucleotides agree with TRBD1. There are 13 residues in the CDR3. J was trimmed by 4 bases and V by 6 bases; bases with no gene match: 5. In germline, CDR1 is LNHDA, CDR2 SQIVND (reference sequence). CDR3 in amino acids: CASRAQGGTEAFF. The CDR3, as DNA: TGTGCCAGTAGAGCGCAGGGGGGCACTGAAGCTTTCTTT.

The chain links TRBV19 to TRBJ1-2; TRBD1 matches 8 bases. The CDR3 length is 14 residues. In germline, CDR1 is LNHDA, CDR2 SQIVND (reference sequence). The junction had 2 bases not matched to a gene; V was cut back by 3 bases and J by 2 bases. This CDR3 is CASSMTGDNYGYTF. In nucleotides, the CDR3 is TGTGCCAGTAGTATGACAGGGGACAACTATGGCTACACCTTC.

The CDR3 region has the DNA TGTGCCAGCAGTGGATGGACAGGGGGGGACACCGGGGAGCTGTTTTTT. Its translation is CASSGWTGGDTGELFF. This chain uses TRBV25-1 with TRBJ2-2; TRBD1 matches at 10 bases. The CDR3 sequence is 16 residues long. V lost 4 bases and J lost 3; bases outside the gene matches: 5. Germline loops: CDR1 MGHDK, CDR2 SYGVNS.

The chain combines TRBV19 with TRBJ1-5; maybe TRBD1 (5 bases). CDR3 length: 15 amino acids. Germline CDR1 is LNHDA and CDR2 is SQIVND (reference sequence). Trimming took 4 bases from V and 6 from J, leaving 16 bases between them. CDR3 coding DNA: TGTGCCAGTAGTAAGGTCGATGGGGGAATTCAGCCCCAGCATTTT. Its protein product is CASSKVDGGIQPQHF.

The rearrangement uses TRBV5-4 and TRBJ2-6, with D perhaps matching TRBD2 (5 bases). The CDR3 contains 15 residues. CDR1 is SGHNT and CDR2 is YYREEE in the germline V gene (reference sequence). The V end was cut by 4 bases, the J end by 3 bases, with 11 bases between. The CDR3, as DNA: TGTGCCAGCAGCCAACGAGCGGATGGGGCCAACGTCCTGACTTTC. Translating it yields CASSQRADGANVLTF.

The J gene is TRBJ1-1, the V gene TRBV6-5; 9 nucleotides agree with TRBD1. Germline V CDR1 and CDR2: MNHEY, SVGAGI. The CDR3 extends over 15 amino acids. V gave up 6 bases and J gave up 4 bases; unmatched junction bases: 9. The CDR3 bases are TGTGCCAGCAGCCGGACAGGGGCCCTGGGCACTGAAGCTTTCTTT. Residues: CASSRTGALGTEAFF.

This chain connects TRBV18 to TRBJ1-1; D not resolved. The germline V gene has CDR1 KGHSH and CDR2 LQKENI. The germline V and J ends were trimmed by 6 bases and 3 bases, with 17 bases remaining between them. The CDR3 spans 15 residues. The CDR3: CASSRRPSGYTEAFF. Here the CDR3 DNA reads TGTGCCAGCTCCCGACGACCCAGCGGGTACACTGAAGCTTTCTTT.

With respect to this clone: This sample also contains other DNA sequences that code for the same CDR3. This chain joins TRBV9 and TRBJ1-2, with 8 bases fitting TRBD1. Trimming took 0 bases from V and 5 from J; bases not matched to a gene: 3. Germline values: CDR1 SGDLS, CDR2 YYNGEE. The CDR3 extends over 14 amino acids. The CDR3, as DNA: TGTGCCAGCAGCGTAGACAGGGGGAGTTATGGCTACACCTTC. Protein sequence: CASSVDRGSYGYTF.

In the case of this clone: The sample contains more than one DNA sequence encoding this CDR3. V gene TRBV28 combines with J gene TRBJ1-2; D unresolved. Per the germline V gene, CDR1 is MDHEN and CDR2 is SYDVKM. The V and J ends lost 2 bases and 3 bases respectively, with 4 bases between them. This CDR3 comprises 12 residues. The CDR3 coding sequence is TGTGCCAGCAGTTTAGACCACTATGGCTACACCTTC. Translation gives CASSLDHYGYTF.

This clone showed up just once. V gene TRBV5-1 combines with J gene TRBJ2-1; D is unresolved. Per the germline V gene, CDR1 is SGHRS and CDR2 is YFSETQ. This CDR3 is 14 amino acids long. Between the trimmed V and J ends, which lost 2 bases and 5 bases, there was a span of 11 bases. The CDR3 DNA is TGCGCCAGCAGCTTAACTGGTCAGCACAATGAGCAGTTCTTC. This codes for CASSLTGQHNEQFF.

This clone showed up just once. The gene calls are TRBV5-6 and TRBJ2-7; D may be TRBD2 (6 bases). V was cut by 4 bases and J by 2 bases, with 16 bases left in between. Germline V gene lookup returns CDR1 SGHDT and CDR2 YYEEEE. The length of the CDR3 is 15 residues. Written as DNA, the CDR3 is TGTGCCAGCAGCCGGGGACTCCAAACAGCCTACGAGCAGTACTTC. This encodes CASSRGLQTAYEQYF.

CDR3 bases: TGTGCCAGCAAACTAGGACCGAACACCGGGGAGCTGTTTTTT. Amino acid sequence: CASKLGPNTGELFF. This chain connects TRBV2 to TRBJ2-2, with D possibly being TRBD2 (5 bases). The germline V gene has CDR1 SNHLY and CDR2 FYNNEI. The CDR3 sequence is 14 residues long. Trimming removed 7 bases at V and 0 bases at J, with 9 bases between.